The clone carrying this T cell receptor (beta chain) was seen more than once but under ten times. Exclusions: uncontrolled infection, other autoimmune disease, pregnancy, lactation. Diagnosis relied on clinical symptoms, serum thyroxine and TRAb, thyroid ultrasound and orbital computed tomography. The data belong to a study of T cells in Graves' hyperthyroidism and ophthalmopathy. TCR beta CDR3 regions were amplified from RNA. The study used the HTBI primer set for a first-round RT-PCR of the TCR CDR3. One entry per CDR3 protein, called by TCRdb with MiXCR from the multiplex PCR reads. The data show 600,000 to 850,000 distinct CDR3 sequences, around 20% seen once. The trim removed 6 bases at V and 6 bases at J, leaving 14 bases unmatched. Germline V gene sequence: CDR1 DFQATT, CDR2 SNEGSKA (reference sequence). The CDR3 contains 15 residues.

The rearrangement links TRBV20-1 to TRBJ2-7; 10 nucleotides agree with TRBD2. This receptor was obtained from a woman aged 50 to 65 with Graves' hyperthyroidism that later progressed to Graves' ophthalmopathy. Input material: blood. The DNA for the CDR3 is TGCAGTGCCCGCGGGAGCGGGGGGGTGGGTGTCGAGCAGTACTTC. This sequence encodes CSARGSGGVGVEQYF.